This T cell receptor beta chain was identified in a study of cytomegalovirus exposure and HLA in healthy donors. The validation cohort, a group of 120 or so subjects, included the donors and was separate from the approximately 680-subject first cohort. V dropped 0 bases and J dropped 4 bases, with 6 bases sitting between them. CDR1 and CDR2 from the germline V gene are SGHAT and FQNNGV. The CDR3 runs 13 residues. Sequencing was performed with immunoSEQ multiplex PCR; in TCRdb, only in-frame clones are kept and a portion is missing. Of over 120,000 clones listed, about 95% are singletons. Regarding the study as a whole: The finding came from a later analysis; first-cohort TCR clusters tended to co-occur in the roughly 120 validation repertoires. Most sequenced TCRs were rare (though some public TCRs occurred in many donors). Three CMV-associated chains proved CMV antigen-specific in vitro.

As for this clone: Its antigen is not known.

This sequence originates from a man between 18 and 29 years old in good health and CMV-seropositive. The chain links TRBV11-2 to TRBJ1-1; no clear D. Input material: PBMCs. CDR3 nucleotide sequence: TGTGCCAGCAGCTTAGAGTCAGTCACTGAAGCTTTCTTT. Translating gives CASSLESVTEAFF.